The next 32 T cell receptor beta chains were all read from a single sample in a study of regulatory T cells in long-lasting Graves disease. Time point indicated: newly diagnosed GD, antithyroid drugs for less than 3 months. From PBMCs, RNA was extracted and then used to make the TCR library. Sequencing libraries for TCR beta were prepared with iRepertoire HTBI primers and Arm-PCR of CDR3 regions. TCRdb used MiXCR to reprocess the multiplex PCR reads, holding one entry per CDR3 protein. Found here are some 340,000 distinct CDR3 sequences, 10% to 15% of them singletons; the top ten hold under 20%. Another study also made use of these data, one on T cells in Graves' hyperthyroidism and ophthalmopathy.

The sample here was peripheral blood mononuclear cells (PBMCs), taken at new diagnosis, from a patient treated with antithyroid drugs. The source is a woman aged 18-29 years with Graves disease.

This clonotype came up many times. Written as DNA, the CDR3 is TGCAGTGCCCGGCTCACCCGCTCCTACAATGAGCAGTTCTTC. Its protein is CSARLTRSYNEQFF. V is TRBV20-1 and J is TRBJ2-1; D is unclear. Deletions cut 6 bases from V and 0 bases from J, with 12 bases between. CDR1 and CDR2 from the germline V gene are DFQATT and SNEGSKA (reference sequence). This CDR3 has 14 residues.

The V call is TRBV7-2, the J call TRBJ1-6; the match to TRBD1 covers 7 bases. The ends lost 5 bases at V and 7 bases at J; junction bases unmatched: 5. From germline, CDR1 is SGHTA and CDR2 FQGNSA. CDR3 length equals 14 residues. CDR3: CASSHGQANSPLHF. CDR3 DNA: TGTGCCAGCAGCCATGGACAGGCAAATTCACCCCTCCACTTT. The variable domain in full, completed from reference TRBV7-2 and TRBJ1-6, reads GAGVSQSPSNKVTEKGKDVELRCDPISGHTALYWYRQSLGQGLEFLIYFQGNSAPDKSGLPSDRFSAERTGGSVSTLTIQRTQQEDSAVYLCASSHGQANSPLHFGNGTRLTVT.

This clonotype was picked up many times. The chain employs TRBV6-1 and TRBJ1-1, with 10 bases lining up with TRBD1. V shed 6 bases and J 1 base; nucleotides not matched to a gene: 5. The germline gives CDR1 MNHNS, CDR2 SASEGT. This CDR3 is built from 15 residues. The CDR3 loop reads CASSPRTGGNTEAFF. The CDR3 region has the DNA TGTGCCAGCAGCCCCCGGACAGGGGGGAACACTGAAGCTTTCTTT.

This clonotype has ten or more counts. The chain couples TRBV7-3 to TRBJ2-3; possibly TRBD1 for D (6 bases). V shed 3 bases and J shed 0 bases, with 13 bases lying between them. Germline V lookup: CDR1 SGHTA, CDR2 FQGTGA. The CDR3 totals 16 residues. CDR3 nucleotide sequence: TGTGCCAGCAGCTTGGGTCTACAGGGTAGCACAGATACGCAGTATTTT. It is translated as CASSLGLQGSTDTQYF.

This clonotype was observed many times. The chain links TRBV18 to TRBJ2-1; 8 bases are a match to TRBD2. Germline CDR1 KGHSH, CDR2 LQKENI. V dropped 1 base and J dropped 5; count of bases not matched to a gene: 4. This CDR3 is 15 amino acids long. The CDR3 nucleotides read TGTGCCAGCTCACCACTCAGCGGGAGTGACAATGAGCAGTTCTTC. Amino acids: CASSPLSGSDNEQFF.

This clonotype has ten or more counts. The V and J genes are TRBV7-2 and TRBJ1-1; D gene ambiguous. The ends were cut back, 5 bases at V and 4 bases at J, with 17 bases in the middle. This CDR3 region has 15 residues. Germline V gene sequence: CDR1 SGHTA, CDR2 FQGNSA. CDR3 bases: TGTGCCAGCAGCCTGGCGGAGGGCGTGAGCACTGAAGCTTTCTTT. It specifies CASSLAEGVSTEAFF.

This clonotype has a count of ten or more. V usage is TRBV29-1 and J usage is TRBJ2-1, with 8 bases aligning to TRBD2. CDR3 length equals 15 residues. V lost 0 bases and J lost 3; bases outside the gene matches: 4. Germline V lookup: CDR1 SQVTM, CDR2 ANQGSEA. The chain's CDR3 is CSVEDRTSSYNEQFF. CDR3 sequence (DNA): TGCAGCGTTGAAGACCGGACTAGCAGCTACAATGAGCAGTTCTTC.

The V call is TRBV14, the J call TRBJ2-5, with TRBD2 matching 13 bases. With V trimmed by 0 bases and J by 5 bases, 21 bases remained unmatched. This CDR3 spans 22 amino acids. Germline V gene data show CDR1 as SGHDN and CDR2 as FVKESK. The CDR3 sequence is CASSQDSQTRLAGGFSVETQYF. In DNA, the CDR3 is TGTGCCAGCAGCCAAGATTCCCAAACAAGACTAGCGGGGGGATTCAGCGTGGAGACCCAGTACTTC.

This clonotype was seen more than once but under ten times. The V gene is TRBV5-8, the J gene TRBJ1-2; 11 nucleotides line up with TRBD1. The CDR3 loop spans 15 amino acids. The trim removed 0 bases at V and 8 bases at J, leaving 6 bases unmatched. Germline CDR1 reads SGHTS; CDR2 reads YDEGEE. The CDR3 DNA reads TGTGCCAGCAGCTTGGCCGGACAGGGGGCACCCGGCTACACCTTC. Residues: CASSLAGQGAPGYTF. The full variable domain, with the rest looked up from reference TRBV5-8 and TRBJ1-2, is EAGVTQSPTHLIKTRGQQATLRCSPISGHTSVYWYQQALGLGLQFLLWYDEGEERNRGNFPPRFSGRQFPNYSSELNVNALELEDSALYLCASSLAGQGAPGYTFGSGTRLTVV.

The chain couples TRBV19 to TRBJ2-7; D remains ambiguous. The CDR3 consists of 14 residues. V lost 5 bases to trimming and J lost 2 bases, with 13 bases between them. CDR1 and CDR2 from the germline V gene are LNHDA and SQIVND (reference sequence). CDR3 nucleotide sequence: TGTGCCAGTAGTCTCCGAGAAAACCCCTACGAGCAGTACTTC. This encodes CASSLRENPYEQYF.

This clonotype was seen only a few times. A much more abundant neighbour one base away suggests this may be a read error. J is TRBJ1-1 and V is TRBV6-5, with a weak D call TRBD1 (5 bases). This CDR3 is built from 14 residues. CDR1 and CDR2 (germline): MNHEY, SVGAGI. DNA of the CDR3: TGTGCCAGCAGTTACGGGGGAATGAACACTAAAGCTTTCTTT. Protein sequence: CASSYGGMNTKAFF.

This clonotype occurred many times. The chain recombines TRBV27 with TRBJ1-6; 8 positions agree with TRBD1. There are 17 residues in the CDR3. Unmatched junction bases numbered 12, after V lost 5 bases and J lost 6 bases. Looked up from germline, CDR1 is MNHEY and CDR2 is SMNVEV (reference sequence). Written as DNA, the CDR3 is TGTGCCAGCAGTCCTCCGGGACAGGCGTCAAGTAATTCACCCCTCCACTTT. Translated, it gives CASSPPGQASSNSPLHF.

This clonotype was counted ten times or more. This rearrangement joins TRBV12-3 or TRBV12-4 to TRBJ2-5; TRBD2 aligns across 8 bases. CDR3 length: 14 amino acids. Trimming cost V 3 bases and J 2 bases; bases outside gene matches: 2. The CDR3 loop is CASSFTSGQETQYF. The DNA of the CDR3 is TGTGCCAGCAGTTTTACTAGCGGTCAAGAGACCCAGTACTTC.

This clonotype was found many times. The chain couples TRBV11-2 to TRBJ2-7; 12 bases are a match to TRBD2. Trimming removed 2 bases from V and 4 bases from J; junction bases left unmatched: 0. Germline V lookup: CDR1 SGHAT, CDR2 FQNNGV. The CDR3 sequence is 14 residues long. The CDR3 sequence is CASSLLAGGYEQYF. The CDR3 coding sequence is TGTGCCAGCAGCTTACTAGCGGGAGGGTACGAGCAGTACTTC. Complete variable domain (other parts from reference TRBV11-2 and TRBJ2-7): EAGVAQSPRYKIIEKRQSVAFWCNPISGHATLYWYQQILGQGPKLLIQFQNNGVVDDSQLPKDRFSAERLKGVDSTLKIQPAKLEDSAVYLCASSLLAGGYEQYFGPGTRLTVT.

This clonotype was detected many times. This chain connects TRBV14 to TRBJ2-1; weak D call: TRBD1 (6 bases). In germline, CDR1 is SGHDN, CDR2 FVKESK. V lost 4 bases and J 3 bases, leaving 7 bases between the germline ends. This CDR3 spans 13 amino acids. CDR3 bases: TGTGCCAGCAGCCGGGACATCTACAATGAGCAGTTCTTC. It yields the protein CASSRDIYNEQFF.

This clonotype was recorded at least ten times. V and J are TRBV27 and TRBJ2-1; D gene uncertain. The CDR3 is 15 amino acids. Germline V gene data show CDR1 as MNHEY and CDR2 as SMNVEV (reference sequence). V lost 2 bases to trimming and J lost 5 bases, with 13 bases between them. CDR3 in amino acids: CASSLRRYTNNEQFF. In DNA, the CDR3 is TGTGCCAGCAGTTTACGCAGGTACACAAACAATGAGCAGTTCTTC.

This clonotype was found many times. This chain connects TRBV3-1 to TRBJ2-1; tentatively, D is TRBD1 or TRBD2 (5 bases each). The CDR3 spans 15 residues. Germline CDR1 is LGHDT and CDR2 is YNNKEL (reference sequence). The ends were cut back, 3 bases at V and 7 bases at J, with 16 bases in the middle. The CDR3 nucleotides read TGTGCCAGCAGCCACCCTACCCGGGGCGTAAATGAGCAGTTCTTC. It translates to CASSHPTRGVNEQFF.

This clonotype appeared many times. The chain has TRBV28 and TRBJ2-1, with TRBD2 matching 9 bases. Germline V lookup: CDR1 MDHEN, CDR2 SYDVKM. Trimming cost V 3 bases and J 7 bases; bases outside gene matches: 10. CDR3 length: 16 residues. The CDR3: CASSLGGSGSINEQFF. CDR3 bases: TGTGCCAGCAGTTTGGGGGGTAGCGGGAGTATTAATGAGCAGTTCTTC.

This clonotype was detected many times. J is TRBJ2-7 and V is TRBV12-3 or TRBV12-4; 7 bases agree with TRBD1. J was trimmed by 2 bases and V by 5 bases; bases with no gene match: 6. The CDR3 length is 14 residues. As DNA, the CDR3 is TGTGCCAGCAGTATGACAGGGTCGGCCTACGAGCAGTACTTC. Its translation: CASSMTGSAYEQYF.

This clonotype has ten or more counts. The chain couples TRBV6-1 to TRBJ2-3; 7 bases map to TRBD2. CDR3 length: 15 amino acids. V was clipped by 6 bases and J by 3 bases; unmatched bases: 9. CDR1 and CDR2 from the germline V gene are MNHNS and SASEGT. CDR3 sequence (DNA): TGTGCCAGCAGCCCAACTAGCGCCCCTACAGATACGCAGTATTTT. It codes for CASSPTSAPTDTQYF.

This clonotype has only a few counts. The CDR3 DNA sequence: TGCAGTGCGGAGAGGTCAGCGACCTCCTACGAGCAGTACTTC. Amino acids: CSAERSATSYEQYF. V is TRBV20-1 and J is TRBJ2-7; D gene unclear. With 6 bases removed from V and 0 bases from J, the gap between germline ends came to 15 bases. Germline CDR1 DFQATT, CDR2 SNEGSKA (reference sequence). This CDR3 region has 14 residues.

The sample holds a few counts of this clonotype. The chain uses TRBV19 and TRBJ2-7; 9 bases fit TRBD2. The CDR3 is 15 amino acids. CDR1 is LNHDA and CDR2 is SQIVND in the germline V gene (reference sequence). The V segment lost 6 bases and the J segment 0 bases; nucleotides outside the gene matches: 6. CDR3 residues: CASSPSGATSYEQYV. The CDR3 region has the DNA TGTGCCAGTAGCCCTAGCGGGGCCACCTCCTACGAGCAGTACGTC.

This clonotype appeared many times. The chain combines TRBV12-3 or TRBV12-4 with TRBJ2-1, with TRBD2 matching over 7 bases. The CDR3 consists of 15 residues. V shed 1 base and J 10 bases; nucleotides not matched to a gene: 10. CDR3 DNA sequence: TGTGCCAGCAGTTTAGAGACTAGCTTCAGGAGGGAGCAGTTCTTC. Its protein product is CASSLETSFRREQFF.

The table lists this clonotype with a few counts. The chain uses TRBV25-1 and TRBJ2-1; TRBD2 matches at 11 bases. The V gene end was trimmed by 1 base and the J gene end by 6 bases; junction bases not matched to a gene: 5. Germline loops: CDR1 MGHDK, CDR2 SYGVNS. This CDR3 comprises 16 residues. DNA for the CDR3: TGTGCCAGCAGTGAATTGAGTAGCGGGAGGGTCAATGAGCAGTTCTTC. Amino acid sequence: CASSELSSGRVNEQFF.

This clonotype was found many times. This chain links TRBV7-3 with TRBJ2-2; 8 positions agree with TRBD1. The CDR3 runs 17 residues. Germline CDR1 is SGHTA and CDR2 is FQGTGA. J gave up 3 bases and V 2 bases, and 8 bases lay outside the gene matches. The CDR3, as DNA: TGTGCCAGCAGCTTAGCCGGGACAGGCCACGACACCGGGGAGCTGTTTTTT. Its translation is CASSLAGTGHDTGELFF.

This clonotype was seen ten or more times. The DNA for the CDR3 is TGCAGTGCTAGGGGTTGGGGGGCGTCCTATGGCTACACCTTC. It encodes CSARGWGASYGYTF. This chain uses TRBV20-1 with TRBJ1-2; D is perhaps TRBD1 (6 bases). The V gene lost 3 bases and the J gene lost 4 bases, with 15 bases spanning the gap. The germline V gene encodes CDR1 DFQATT and CDR2 SNEGSKA (reference sequence). The CDR3 consists of 14 residues.

In this sample, this clonotype turned up many times. The V and J genes are TRBV11-2 and TRBJ1-3, with 7 bases matching TRBD1. Germline CDR1 SGHAT, CDR2 FQNNGV. With V trimmed by 5 bases and J by 6 bases, 16 bases remained unmatched. This CDR3 contains 17 residues. CDR3 nucleotides: TGTGCCAGCAGCGGTTGGTCCCGACAGGGCGTTGAAAACACCATATATTTT. This encodes CASSGWSRQGVENTIYF.

This clonotype was counted a few times. This chain connects TRBV10-3 to TRBJ2-1; D is ambiguous. The CDR3 consists of 12 residues. Germline-derived CDR1 and CDR2 are ENHRY and SYGVKD. Trimming stripped 4 bases from V and 5 bases from J, with 6 bases between. The CDR3 is CAISGGNNEQFF. CDR3 nucleotide sequence: TGTGCCATCAGTGGGGGTAACAATGAGCAGTTCTTC.

This clonotype was seen more than once but under ten times. Possible read error: a much larger clone is one base away. CDR3 protein: CASSGFEQTSNQPQHF. The CDR3 nucleotides are TGTGCCAGCAGCGGTTTCGAACAGACCAGCAATCAGCCCCAGCATTTT. The gene calls are TRBV12-3 or TRBV12-4 and TRBJ1-5; D is unclear. The CDR3 runs to 16 residues. V dropped 6 bases and J dropped 1 base, with 16 bases sitting between them.

The chain has TRBV5-8 and TRBJ1-1; the match to TRBD1 covers 7 bases. There are 14 residues in the CDR3. The V gene end was trimmed by 4 bases and the J gene end by 6 bases; junction bases not matched to a gene: 9. From germline, CDR1 is SGHTS and CDR2 YDEGEE. CDR3 in DNA: TGTGCCAGCAGCGGGGGGGCAGGGGGAGCTGAAGCTTTCTTT. Protein: CASSGGAGGAEAFF.

The gene calls are TRBV19 and TRBJ2-3; TRBD2 matches 10 bases. The CDR3 totals 20 residues. Losses at the gene ends were 2 bases for V and 2 bases for J; bases not matched to a gene: 16. Germline CDR1 is LNHDA and CDR2 is SQIVND (reference sequence). CDR3 in DNA: TGTGCCAGTAGTATATTCCCGGGAGCGGGAGGGCCGTTCATCACAGATACGCAGTATTTT. This encodes CASSIFPGAGGPFITDTQYF.

The rearrangement joins TRBV19 to TRBJ2-3; 13 bases fit TRBD2. The germline gives CDR1 LNHDA, CDR2 SQIVND (reference sequence). The CDR3 totals 17 residues. V shed 4 bases and J 5 bases; nucleotides not matched to a gene: 9. The CDR3 bases are TGTGCCAGTAGTACTAGGACTAGCGGGAGTATGATAGATACGCAGTATTTT. Its translation: CASSTRTSGSMIDTQYF. The full variable domain, in which reference TRBV19 and TRBJ2-3 provide the parts outside the CDR3, is DGGITQSPKYLFRKEGQNVTLSCEQNLNHDAMYWYRQDPGQGLRLIYYSQIVNDFQKGDIAEGYSVSREKKESFPLTVTSAQKNPTAFYLCASSTRTSGSMIDTQYFGPGTRLTVL.